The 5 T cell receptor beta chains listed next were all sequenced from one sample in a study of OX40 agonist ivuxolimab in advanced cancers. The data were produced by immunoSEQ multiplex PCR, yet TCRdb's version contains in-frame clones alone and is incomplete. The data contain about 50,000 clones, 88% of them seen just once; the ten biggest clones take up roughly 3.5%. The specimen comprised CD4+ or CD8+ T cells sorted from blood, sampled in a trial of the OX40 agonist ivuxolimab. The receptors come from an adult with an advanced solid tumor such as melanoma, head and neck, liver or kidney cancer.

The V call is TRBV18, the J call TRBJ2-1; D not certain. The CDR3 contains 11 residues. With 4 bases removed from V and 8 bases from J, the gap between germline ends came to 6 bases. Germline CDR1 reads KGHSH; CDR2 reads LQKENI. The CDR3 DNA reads TGTGCCAGCTCACGGAAGGATGAGCAGTTCTTC. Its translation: CASSRKDEQFF. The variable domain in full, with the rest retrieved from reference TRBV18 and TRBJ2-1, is NAGVMQNPRHLVRRRGQEARLRCSPMKGHSHVYWYRQLPEEGLKFMVYLQKENIIDESGMPKERFSAEFPKEGPSILRIQQVVRGDSAAYFCASSRKDEQFFGPGTRLTVL.

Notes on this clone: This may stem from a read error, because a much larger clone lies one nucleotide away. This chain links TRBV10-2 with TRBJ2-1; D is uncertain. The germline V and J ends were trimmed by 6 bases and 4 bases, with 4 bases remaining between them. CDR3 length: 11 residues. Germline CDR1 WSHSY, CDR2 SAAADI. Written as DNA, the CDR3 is TGCGCCAGCAGCGAATACAATGAGCAGTTCTTC. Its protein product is CASSEYNEQFF.

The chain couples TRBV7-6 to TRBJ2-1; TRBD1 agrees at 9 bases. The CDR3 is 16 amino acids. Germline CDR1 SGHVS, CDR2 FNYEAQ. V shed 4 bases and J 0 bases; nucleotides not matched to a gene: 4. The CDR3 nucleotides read TGTGCCAGCAGCTGGGGACAGGGCAACTCCTACAATGAGCAGTTCTTC. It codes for CASSWGQGNSYNEQFF.

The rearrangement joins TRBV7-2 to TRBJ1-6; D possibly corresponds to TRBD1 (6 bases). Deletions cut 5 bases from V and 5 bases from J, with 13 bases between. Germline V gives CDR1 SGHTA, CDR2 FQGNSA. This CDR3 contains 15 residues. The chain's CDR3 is CASSLLDSNNSPLHF. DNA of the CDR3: TGTGCCAGCAGCCTACTGGACAGCAATAATTCACCCCTCCACTTT.

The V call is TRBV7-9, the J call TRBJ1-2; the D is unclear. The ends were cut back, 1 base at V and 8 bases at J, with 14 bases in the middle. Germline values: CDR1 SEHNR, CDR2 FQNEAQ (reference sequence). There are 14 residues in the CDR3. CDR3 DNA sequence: TGTGCCAGCAGCTTAGTCTCGGTCTCCAAGGGCTACACCTTC. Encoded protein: CASSLVSVSKGYTF. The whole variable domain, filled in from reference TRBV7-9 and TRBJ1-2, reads DTGVSQNPRHKITKRGQNVTFRCDPISEHNRLYWYRQTLGQGPEFLTYFQNEAQLEKSRLLSDRFSAERPKGSFSTLEIQRTEQGDSAMYLCASSLVSVSKGYTFGSGTRLTVV.